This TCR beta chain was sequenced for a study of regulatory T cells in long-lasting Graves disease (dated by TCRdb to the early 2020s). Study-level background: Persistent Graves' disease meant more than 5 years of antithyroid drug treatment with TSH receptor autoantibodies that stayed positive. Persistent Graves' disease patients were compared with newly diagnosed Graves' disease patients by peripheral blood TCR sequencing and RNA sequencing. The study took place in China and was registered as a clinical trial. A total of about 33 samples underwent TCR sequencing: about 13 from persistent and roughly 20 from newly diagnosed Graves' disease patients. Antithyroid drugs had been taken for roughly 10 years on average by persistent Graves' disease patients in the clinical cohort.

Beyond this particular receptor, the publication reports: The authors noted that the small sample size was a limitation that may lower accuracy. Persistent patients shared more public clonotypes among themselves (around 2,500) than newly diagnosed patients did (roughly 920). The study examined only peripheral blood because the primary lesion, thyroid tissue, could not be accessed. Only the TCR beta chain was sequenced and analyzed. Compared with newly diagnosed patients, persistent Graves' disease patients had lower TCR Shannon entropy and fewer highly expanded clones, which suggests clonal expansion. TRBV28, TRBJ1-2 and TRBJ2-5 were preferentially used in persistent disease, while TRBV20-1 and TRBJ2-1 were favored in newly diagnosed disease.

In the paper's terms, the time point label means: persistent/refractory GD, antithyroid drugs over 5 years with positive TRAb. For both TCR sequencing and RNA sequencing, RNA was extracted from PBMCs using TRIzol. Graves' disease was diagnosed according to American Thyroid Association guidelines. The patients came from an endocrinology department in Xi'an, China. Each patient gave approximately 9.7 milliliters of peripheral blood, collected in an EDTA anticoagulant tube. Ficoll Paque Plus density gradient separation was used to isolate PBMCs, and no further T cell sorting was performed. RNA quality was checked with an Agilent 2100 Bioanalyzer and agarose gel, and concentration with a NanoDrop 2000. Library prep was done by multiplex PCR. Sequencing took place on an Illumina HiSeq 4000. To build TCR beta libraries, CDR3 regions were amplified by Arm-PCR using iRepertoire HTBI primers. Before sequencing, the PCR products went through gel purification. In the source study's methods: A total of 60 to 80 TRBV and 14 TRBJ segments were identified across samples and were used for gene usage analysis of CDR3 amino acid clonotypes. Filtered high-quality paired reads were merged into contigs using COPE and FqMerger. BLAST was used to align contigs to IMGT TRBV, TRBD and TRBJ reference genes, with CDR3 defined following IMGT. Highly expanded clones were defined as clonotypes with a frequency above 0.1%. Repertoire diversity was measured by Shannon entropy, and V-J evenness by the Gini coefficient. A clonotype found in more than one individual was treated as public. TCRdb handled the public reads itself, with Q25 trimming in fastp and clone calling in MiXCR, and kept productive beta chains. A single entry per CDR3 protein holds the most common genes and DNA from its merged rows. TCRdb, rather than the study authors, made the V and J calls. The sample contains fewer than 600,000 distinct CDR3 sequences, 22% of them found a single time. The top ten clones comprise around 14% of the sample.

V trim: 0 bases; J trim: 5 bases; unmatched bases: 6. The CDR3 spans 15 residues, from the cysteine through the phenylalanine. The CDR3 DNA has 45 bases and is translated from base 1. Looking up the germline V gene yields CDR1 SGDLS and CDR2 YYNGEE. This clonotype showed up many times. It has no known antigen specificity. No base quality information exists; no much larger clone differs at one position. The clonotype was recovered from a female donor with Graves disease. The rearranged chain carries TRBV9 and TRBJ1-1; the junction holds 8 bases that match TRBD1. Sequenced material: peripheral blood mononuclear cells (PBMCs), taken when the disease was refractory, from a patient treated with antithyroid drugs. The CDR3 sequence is CASSVGAGGKTEAFF. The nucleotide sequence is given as TGTGCCAGCAGCGTAGGAGCAGGGGGCAAGACTGAAGCTTTCTTT.